The 28 T cell receptor beta chains given below trace back to one sample, sequenced in a study of control samples from healthy donors and cancer patients. TCRdb keeps only in-frame clones here, not all; method: immunoSEQ multiplex PCR. The sample lists about 140,000 clones, approximately 94% occurring once. Sequencing input: blood. These receptor sequences come from a man in his forties in good health.

The gene calls are TRBV6-1 and TRBJ1-5, with 7 bases aligning to TRBD1. J was trimmed by 2 bases and V by 3 bases; bases with no gene match: 7. CDR3 size: 16 residues. Per the germline V gene, CDR1 is MNHNS and CDR2 is SASEGT. CDR3 DNA sequence: TGTGCCAGCAGTGATCGACAGGGTGAACGCAATCAGCCCCAGCATTTT. This codes for CASSDRQGERNQPQHF.

The rearrangement links TRBV7-9 to TRBJ2-7; maybe TRBD1 (6 bases). V gave up 3 bases and J gave up 2 bases, with 14 bases separating them. Germline V gene sequence: CDR1 SEHNR, CDR2 FQNEAQ (reference sequence). CDR3 length: 15 residues. In DNA form, the CDR3 reads TGTGCCAGCAGCTTGGGGGCGGTGAGTACCTACGAGCAGTACTTC. This gives the protein CASSLGAVSTYEQYF.

The rearrangement uses TRBV2 and TRBJ1-1; no clear D gene. The V gene lost 2 bases and the J gene lost 10 bases, with 8 bases spanning the gap. This CDR3 region has 11 residues. Per the germline V gene, CDR1 is SNHLY and CDR2 is FYNNEI. CDR3 amino acids: CASSERTLAFF. The DNA for the CDR3 is TGTGCCAGCAGTGAAAGAACCCTAGCTTTCTTT.

The V gene is TRBV7-9, the J gene TRBJ1-2; 7 bases fit TRBD1. CDR1 is SEHNR and CDR2 is FQNEAQ in the germline V gene (reference sequence). With V trimmed by 0 bases and J by 4 bases, 5 bases remained unmatched. CDR3 size: 15 residues. The CDR3 loop is CASSLARGRSYGYTF. CDR3 nucleotide sequence: TGTGCCAGCAGCTTAGCAAGGGGGCGCAGCTATGGCTACACCTTC.

The chain has TRBV28 and TRBJ1-1, with a possible D match to TRBD1 (6 bases). With 10 bases removed from V and 0 bases from J, the gap between germline ends came to 15 bases. The CDR3 consists of 14 residues. Germline CDR1 MDHEN, CDR2 SYDVKM. Written as DNA, the CDR3 is TGTGCCACCGGTCCGGGGGCTTTGAACACTGAAGCTTTCTTT. The encoded protein is CATGPGALNTEAFF.

The CDR3 DNA is TGTGCCAGCAGGGGAGCAGGGGGCTCTGGAAACACCATATATTTT. Its protein product is CASRGAGGSGNTIYF. This chain uses TRBV2 with TRBJ1-3, with 7 bases aligning to TRBD1. CDR1 SNHLY and CDR2 FYNNEI come from the germline V gene. The CDR3 runs to 15 residues. V was pared by 6 bases and J by 0 bases, with 5 bases of the junction left unmatched.

The V call is TRBV29-1, the J call TRBJ1-1; possibly TRBD1 for D (6 bases). The V gene's germline CDR1 is SQVTM and CDR2 ANQGSEA. The V gene lost 3 bases and the J gene lost 4 bases, with 9 bases spanning the gap. The CDR3 spans 12 residues. The CDR3 bases are TGCAGCGTTGAGGGCAGGGGCACTGAAGCTTTCTTT. Encoded protein: CSVEGRGTEAFF. Complete variable domain (other parts from reference TRBV29-1 and TRBJ1-1): SAVISQKPSRDICQRGTSLTIQCQVDSQVTMMFWYRQQPGQSLTLIATANQGSEATYESGFVIDKFPISRPNLTFSTLTVSNMSPEDSSIYLCSVEGRGTEAFFGQGTRLTVV.

This sequence joins TRBV9 and TRBJ1-2, with no clear D. Germline V gene data show CDR1 as SGDLS and CDR2 as YYNGEE. With 0 bases removed from V and 7 bases from J, the gap between germline ends came to 16 bases. There are 15 residues in the CDR3. The CDR3 coding sequence is TGTGCCAGCAGCGTAGACTTTCAAACCAATGTTGGCTACACCTTC. It encodes CASSVDFQTNVGYTF. The full variable domain, with the rest looked up from reference TRBV9 and TRBJ1-2, is DSGVTQTPKHLITATGQRVTLRCSPRSGDLSVYWYQQSLDQGLQFLIQYYNGEERAKGNILERFSAQQFPDLHSELNLSSLELGDSALYFCASSVDFQTNVGYTFGSGTRLTVV.

This sequence joins TRBV4-3 and TRBJ1-2, with D possibly being TRBD1 (5 bases). Germline CDR1 and CDR2: LGHNA and YSLEER. The CDR3 has 11 amino acids. V lost 3 bases and J 10 bases, leaving 9 bases between the germline ends. CDR3 amino acids: CASSQGLTYTF. CDR3 DNA: TGCGCCAGCAGCCAGGGACTGACCTACACCTTC.

The chain is built from TRBV4-3 and TRBJ2-1; TRBD2 aligns across 10 bases. The CDR3 has 16 residues. The ends lost 0 bases at V and 6 bases at J; junction bases unmatched: 5. The germline V gene encodes CDR1 LGHNA and CDR2 YSLEER. The CDR3 DNA reads as TGCGCCAGCAGCCAAGATCGGAGCGGGGGGGCCAATGAGCAGTTCTTC. Protein sequence: CASSQDRSGGANEQFF.

Here the CDR3 DNA reads TGTGCCAGCACCTCAGGCAGGGGCAACAATCAGCCCCAGCATTTT. Its protein is CASTSGRGNNQPQHF. The rearrangement links TRBV2 to TRBJ1-5, with D possibly being TRBD1 (6 bases). Trimming removed 7 bases from V and 3 bases from J, with 16 bases in between. The CDR3 has 15 residues. Germline-derived CDR1 and CDR2 are SNHLY and FYNNEI.

J is TRBJ1-2 and V is TRBV4-1; D might be TRBD1 (5 bases). This CDR3 comprises 14 residues. CDR1 is MGHRA and CDR2 is YSYEKL in the germline V gene. Trimming stripped 6 bases from V and 0 bases from J, with 11 bases between. CDR3 coding DNA: TGCGCCAGCAGACCCCTGGGGGCTAACTATGGCTACACCTTC. Translation: CASRPLGANYGYTF.

The chain carries TRBV18 and TRBJ2-2; D not resolved. The CDR3 consists of 15 residues. Germline CDR1 KGHSH, CDR2 LQKENI. The V and J ends lost 0 bases and 3 bases respectively, with 8 bases between them. In nucleotides, the CDR3 is TGTGCCAGCTCACCACCGGTGTGGGACACCGGGGAGCTGTTTTTT. It specifies CASSPPVWDTGELFF.

The chain couples TRBV6-6 to TRBJ2-5, with 9 positions matching TRBD1. Per germline, CDR1 MNHNY and CDR2 SVGAGI (reference sequence). The CDR3 loop spans 14 amino acids. V shed 7 bases and J 7 bases; nucleotides not matched to a gene: 10. The CDR3 DNA is TGTGCCAGCAACACGGGACAGGGACTGGGGACCCAGTACTTC. It yields the protein CASNTGQGLGTQYF.

The chain is built from TRBV5-1 and TRBJ1-2; 8 nucleotides match TRBD1. After removal of 3 bases from V and 7 bases from J, the junction contained 8 bases not matched to a gene. CDR3 length equals 14 residues. Germline V CDR1 and CDR2: SGHRS, YFSETQ. CDR3 DNA: TGCGCCAGCAGCTGGGAGGACAGGGTTGGTGGCTACACCTTC. The encoded protein is CASSWEDRVGGYTF.

The J gene is TRBJ1-1, the V gene TRBV27, with D perhaps TRBD1 (5 bases). The CDR3 sequence is 14 residues long. Trimming stripped 1 base from V and 4 bases from J, with 10 bases between. Germline CDR1 is MNHEY and CDR2 is SMNVEV (reference sequence). CDR3 loop: CASSLWQGGTEAFF. The CDR3 region has the DNA TGTGCCAGCAGTTTATGGCAGGGCGGCACTGAAGCTTTCTTT.

The gene calls are TRBV4-2 and TRBJ2-1; D gene uncertain. This CDR3 is built from 14 residues. V lost 0 bases and J 8 bases, leaving 11 bases between the germline ends. Germline V CDR1 and CDR2: LGHNA, YNFKEQ. DNA for the CDR3: TGTGCCAGCAGCCAAGACCCGCACGGCGATGAGCAGTTCTTC. Translating gives CASSQDPHGDEQFF.

CDR3 sequence reads: CASSSRQGGPNQPQHF. CDR3 bases: TGTGCCAGCAGTTCCCGACAGGGGGGTCCCAATCAGCCCCAGCATTTT. The chain uses TRBV6-5 and TRBJ1-5; the match to TRBD1 covers 9 bases. V gave up 4 bases and J gave up 3 bases; unmatched junction bases: 7. Germline V lookup: CDR1 MNHEY, CDR2 SVGAGI. This CDR3 spans 16 amino acids.

The chain employs TRBV28 and TRBJ2-7, with TRBD1 identical over 9 bases. CDR3 size: 15 residues. CDR1 is MDHEN and CDR2 is SYDVKM in the germline V gene. J was trimmed by 3 bases and V by 6 bases; bases with no gene match: 9. CDR3 DNA: TGTGCCAGCAGATCTTCCCCGGACAGGGGCTACGAGCAGTACTTC. Amino acid sequence: CASRSSPDRGYEQYF.

DNA of the CDR3: TGTGCCAGCAGCGTGGAGGGTAGTCCTGGAAACACCATATATTTT. Translated, it gives CASSVEGSPGNTIYF. V is TRBV9 and J is TRBJ1-3, with D hard to call. Germline V gene data show CDR1 as SGDLS and CDR2 as YYNGEE. This CDR3 comprises 15 residues. V was clipped by 2 bases and J by 2 bases, with 11 bases between them.

This sequence joins TRBV28 and TRBJ2-7; weak D call: TRBD1 (5 bases). V shed 8 bases and J shed 3 bases, with 14 bases lying between them. The CDR3 spans 13 residues. Looked up from germline, CDR1 is MDHEN and CDR2 is SYDVKM. CDR3 sequence: CASFGQGYYEQYF. CDR3 DNA: TGTGCCAGCTTCGGGCAGGGCTACTACGAGCAGTACTTC.

The chain joins TRBV19 to TRBJ1-1; D call uncertain. This CDR3 has 14 amino acids. V lost 2 bases and J lost 1, with 8 bases in between. The germline V gene has CDR1 LNHDA and CDR2 SQIVND (reference sequence). CDR3: CASSIRVKNTEAFF. The CDR3, as DNA: TGTGCCAGTAGTATACGGGTCAAGAACACTGAAGCTTTCTTT.

The chain joins TRBV5-1 to TRBJ1-5; 10 nucleotides agree with TRBD1. This CDR3 spans 16 amino acids. Germline lookup yields CDR1 SGHRS and CDR2 YFSETQ. Losses at the gene ends were 2 bases for V and 3 bases for J; bases not matched to a gene: 5. CDR3: CASSFRDRGPNQPQHF. CDR3 nucleotides: TGCGCCAGCAGCTTCCGGGACAGGGGACCCAATCAGCCCCAGCATTTT.

This clone was observed once. V gene TRBV18 combines with J gene TRBJ1-5, with a tentative D call TRBD1 (5 bases). The CDR3 loop spans 14 amino acids. CDR1 is KGHSH and CDR2 is LQKENI in the germline V gene. V was clipped by 3 bases and J by 5 bases, with 11 bases between them. CDR3 residues: CASSPFREDQPQHF. The CDR3 coding sequence is TGTGCCAGCTCACCTTTCAGGGAAGATCAGCCCCAGCATTTT.

The chain recombines TRBV27 with TRBJ2-1; D not resolved. V was cut by 2 bases and J by 1 base, with 12 bases left in between. CDR1 MNHEY and CDR2 SMNVEV come from the germline V gene (reference sequence). This CDR3 region has 16 residues. CDR3 DNA: TGTGCCAGCAGTTTAGGTAGCAGTAGGTCCTACAATGAGCAGTTCTTC. It is translated as CASSLGSSRSYNEQFF.

This clone was found once. CDR3 bases: TGTGCCAGCACCCCGGGAGTTGGGGCTCAGCCCCAGCATTTT. Protein product: CASTPGVGAQPQHF. The chain combines TRBV27 with TRBJ1-5; D might be TRBD1 (5 bases). V lost 7 bases to trimming and J lost 6 bases, with 16 bases between them. The CDR3 runs to 14 residues. Germline CDR1 MNHEY, CDR2 SMNVEV (reference sequence).

The rearrangement links TRBV7-9 to TRBJ2-3; D call uncertain. Germline V CDR1 and CDR2: SEHNR, FQNEAQ (reference sequence). The CDR3 is 15 residues long. With 3 bases removed from V and 0 bases from J, the gap between germline ends came to 10 bases. The CDR3, as DNA: TGTGCCAGCAGCTTCAGTGGCGATAGCACAGATACGCAGTATTTT. Its translation: CASSFSGDSTDTQYF.

The chain employs TRBV28 and TRBJ2-1; either TRBD1 or TRBD2 may supply D (5 bases each). This CDR3 has 15 residues. V was pared by 3 bases and J by 6 bases, with 15 bases between. Per germline, CDR1 MDHEN and CDR2 SYDVKM. The CDR3 spells CASSFNPGAGNEQFF. The CDR3 DNA reads TGTGCCAGCAGTTTTAACCCCGGGGCGGGCAATGAGCAGTTCTTC.